The entry that follows covers one T cell receptor (beta chain) sequence. The antigen remains unidentified. Using immunoSEQ multiplex PCR, the repertoire was profiled, and TCRdb retains in-frame clones only, with some absent. The sample consists of some 35,000 clones, just under 85% of them appearing once. This record comes from a study of vaccination effects on CD4 cells after COVID-19. Regarding the study as a whole: Only a single clone (1 of 255 vaccine-induced clones in healthy vaccinees) cross-reacted with common cold coronaviruses. There was marked clonal contraction among infection- and vaccine-induced clones late after vaccination.

Antigen-specific CD4+ T cell clonotypes were called by their expansion after viral peptide-pool culture in ViraFEST. With 10 to 11 days of culture completed, CD4+ T cells were isolated. Either the mRNA-1273 or the BNT162b2 vaccine was given to participants as two doses. Cultures used 2 million to 2.5 million PBMC per well, 9 to 10 IU/ml IL-2 and around 9.7 ug/ml peptides. Each culture had half its medium swapped for IL-2 medium on days 3 and 7. Trimming removed 7 bases at V and 8 bases at J, with 14 bases between. This CDR3 comprises 13 residues. This material consisted of CD4+ T cells from PBMCs cultured with HCoV-NL63 spike peptides, taken after COVID-19 vaccination. This sequence originates from a human donor who received a COVID-19 vaccine. Some clones in this sample may be carry-over from other donors' samples. The chain links TRBV12-3 or TRBV12-4 to TRBJ1-4; TRBD1 might be the D (5 bases). CDR3 sequence: CASNKGLWEKLFF. The CDR3 bases are TGTGCCAGCAATAAGGGACTGTGGGAAAAACTGTTTTTT.